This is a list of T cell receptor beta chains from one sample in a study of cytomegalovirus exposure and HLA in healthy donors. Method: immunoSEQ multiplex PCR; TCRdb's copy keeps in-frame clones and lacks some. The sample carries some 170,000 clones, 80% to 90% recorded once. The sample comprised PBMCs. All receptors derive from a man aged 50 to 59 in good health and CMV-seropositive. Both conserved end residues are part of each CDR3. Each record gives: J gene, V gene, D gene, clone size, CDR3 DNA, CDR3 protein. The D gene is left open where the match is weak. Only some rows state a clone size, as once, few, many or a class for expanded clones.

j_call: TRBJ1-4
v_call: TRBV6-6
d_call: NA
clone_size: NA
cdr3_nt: TGTGCCAGCACCCGGGGGGCGGATAATGAAAAACTGTTTTTT
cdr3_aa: CASTRGADNEKLFF

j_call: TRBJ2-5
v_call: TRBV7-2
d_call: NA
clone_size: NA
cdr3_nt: TGTGCCAGCAACATGGACAGCCAAGAGACCCAGTACTTC
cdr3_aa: CASNMDSQETQYF

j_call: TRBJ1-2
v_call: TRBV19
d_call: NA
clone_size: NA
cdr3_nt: TGTGCCAGTCGGGAGGGGATCTATGGCTACACCTTC
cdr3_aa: CASREGIYGYTF

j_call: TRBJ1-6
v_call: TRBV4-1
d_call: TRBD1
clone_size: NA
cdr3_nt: TGCGCCAGCAGCCAAGTATGGACAGGGGGTAATTCACCCCTCCACTTT
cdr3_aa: CASSQVWTGGNSPLHF

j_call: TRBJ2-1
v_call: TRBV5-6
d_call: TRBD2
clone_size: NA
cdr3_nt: TGTGCCAGCAGCTTGGTTAGGACTAGCGGGGGGCACAATGAGCAGTTCTTC
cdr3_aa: CASSLVRTSGGHNEQFF

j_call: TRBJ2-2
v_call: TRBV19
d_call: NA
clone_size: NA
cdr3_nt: TGTGCCAGTAGTCCAGCAGGGGGAGGCACCGGGGAGCTGTTTTTT
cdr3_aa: CASSPAGGGTGELFF

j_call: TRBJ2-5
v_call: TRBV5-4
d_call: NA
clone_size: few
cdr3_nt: TGTGCCAGCAGTTTCGGAGGGTTGGAGACCCAGTACTTC
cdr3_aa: CASSFGGLETQYF

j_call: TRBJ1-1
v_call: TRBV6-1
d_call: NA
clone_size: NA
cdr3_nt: TGTGCCAGCAGGAAAGGGGATGAAGCTTTCTTT
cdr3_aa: CASRKGDEAFF

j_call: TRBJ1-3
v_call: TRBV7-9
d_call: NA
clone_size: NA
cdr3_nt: TGTGCCAGCAGCTTTCAGGGGCCCGGAAACACCATATATTTT
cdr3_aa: CASSFQGPGNTIYF

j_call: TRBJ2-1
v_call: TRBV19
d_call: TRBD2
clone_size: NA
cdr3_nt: TGTGCCAGTAGTGTCGGGACTAGCGAGAAACAGTTCTTC
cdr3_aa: CASSVGTSEKQFF

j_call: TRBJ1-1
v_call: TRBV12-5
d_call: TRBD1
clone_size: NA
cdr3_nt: TGTGCTAGTGGTGTCGGACAGGGGGAGAGCACTGAAGCTTTCTTT
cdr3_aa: CASGVGQGESTEAFF

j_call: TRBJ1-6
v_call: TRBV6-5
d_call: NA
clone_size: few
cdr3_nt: TGTGCCAGCAGTTACTCGGACAGCTCCTATAATTCACCCCTCCACTTT
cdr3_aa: CASSYSDSSYNSPLHF

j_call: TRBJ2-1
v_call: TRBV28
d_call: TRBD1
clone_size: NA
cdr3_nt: TGTGCCAGCAGGGAGTCGGGACAGGTTAGCTCCTACAATGAGCAGTTCTTC
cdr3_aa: CASRESGQVSSYNEQFF

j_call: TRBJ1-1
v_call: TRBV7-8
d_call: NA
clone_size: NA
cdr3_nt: TGTGCCAGCAGCTTGAGGGGGAACCGCCCGAACACTGAAGCTTTCTTT
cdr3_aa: CASSLRGNRPNTEAFF

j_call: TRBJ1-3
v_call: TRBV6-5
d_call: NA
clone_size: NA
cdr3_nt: TGTGCCAGCAGCCGCAGGGCGACCTCTGGAAACACCATATATTTT
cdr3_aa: CASSRRATSGNTIYF

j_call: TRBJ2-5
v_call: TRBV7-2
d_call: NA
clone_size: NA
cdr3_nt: TGTGCCAGCAGCTCAGAGACAGGACCCCAGTACTTC
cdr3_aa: CASSSETGPQYF

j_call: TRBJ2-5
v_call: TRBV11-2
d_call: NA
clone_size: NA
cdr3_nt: TGTGCCAGCAGCTTGCAGGATGGCCAAGAGACCCAGTACTTC
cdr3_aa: CASSLQDGQETQYF

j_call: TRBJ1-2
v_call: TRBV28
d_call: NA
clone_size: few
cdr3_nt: TGTGCCAGCAGTTCCAACTTGGATGGCTACACCTTC
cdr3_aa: CASSSNLDGYTF

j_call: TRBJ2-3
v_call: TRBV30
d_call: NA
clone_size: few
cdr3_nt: TGTGCCTGGAGTGTTATCGAGGCCCGCACAGATACGCAGTATTTT
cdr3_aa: CAWSVIEARTDTQYF

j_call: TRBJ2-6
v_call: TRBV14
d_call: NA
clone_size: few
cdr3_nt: TGTGCCAGCAGCCCCGGAGTCTCTGGGGCCAACGTCCTGACTTTC
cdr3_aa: CASSPGVSGANVLTF

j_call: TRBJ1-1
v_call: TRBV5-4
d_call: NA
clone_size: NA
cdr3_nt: TGTGCCAGCAGCGTGACAGCCTACACTGAAGCTTTCTTT
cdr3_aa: CASSVTAYTEAFF

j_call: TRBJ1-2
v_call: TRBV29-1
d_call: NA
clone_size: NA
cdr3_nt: TGCAGCGTTGTTACGGGATTCGGCTACACCTTC
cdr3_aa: CSVVTGFGYTF

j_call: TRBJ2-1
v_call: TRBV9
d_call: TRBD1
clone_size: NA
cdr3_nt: TGTGCCAGCAGCCCTCGGACAGGGTCCTACAATGAGCAGTTCTTC
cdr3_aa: CASSPRTGSYNEQFF

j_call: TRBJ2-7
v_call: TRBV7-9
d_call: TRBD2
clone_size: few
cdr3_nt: TGTGCCAGCGGCGGGAGGACCTACGAGCAGTACTTC
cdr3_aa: CASGGRTYEQYF

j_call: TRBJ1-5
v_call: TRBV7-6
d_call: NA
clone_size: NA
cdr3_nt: TGTGCCAGCAGCGGCCAGGAAGGCGGCAATCAGCCCCAGCATTTT
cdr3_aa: CASSGQEGGNQPQHF

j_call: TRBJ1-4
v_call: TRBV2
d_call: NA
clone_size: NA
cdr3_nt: TGTGCCAGACAGGGATCTAACGAAAAACTGTTTTTT
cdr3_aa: CARQGSNEKLFF

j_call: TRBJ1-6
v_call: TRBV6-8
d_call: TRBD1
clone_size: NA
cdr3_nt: TGTGCCAGCAGTTTCGGGACAGGGGAATCCCCTTCACCCCTCCACTTT
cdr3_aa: CASSFGTGESPSPLHF

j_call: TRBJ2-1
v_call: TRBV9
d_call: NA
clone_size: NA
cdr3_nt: TGTGCCAGCAGCGTATGGCTAGCACCCGTCAATGAGCAGTTCTTC
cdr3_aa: CASSVWLAPVNEQFF

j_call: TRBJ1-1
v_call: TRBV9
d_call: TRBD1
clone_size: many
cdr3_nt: TGTGCCAGCAGCGGGTCACCGGGACAGATGAACACTGAAGCTTTCTTT
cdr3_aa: CASSGSPGQMNTEAFF

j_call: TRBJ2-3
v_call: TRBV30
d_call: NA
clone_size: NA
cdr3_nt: TGTGCCTGGAGTGTAGGTCCTAGAGGAGGAACAGATACGCAGTATTTT
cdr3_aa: CAWSVGPRGGTDTQYF

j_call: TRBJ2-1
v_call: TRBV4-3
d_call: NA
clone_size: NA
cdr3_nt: TGCGCCAGCAGCCAAGTTCTCCGGGGCTCCTACAATGAGCAGTTCTTC
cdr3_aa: CASSQVLRGSYNEQFF

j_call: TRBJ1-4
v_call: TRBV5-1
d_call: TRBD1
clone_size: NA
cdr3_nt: TGCGCCAGCAGCTCAAGGGGGCCGGCTAATGAAAAACTGTTTTTT
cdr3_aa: CASSSRGPANEKLFF

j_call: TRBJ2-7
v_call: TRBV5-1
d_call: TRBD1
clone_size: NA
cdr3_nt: TGCGCCAGCAGCCGGGGGACAGGAACCTACGAGCAGTACTTC
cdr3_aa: CASSRGTGTYEQYF

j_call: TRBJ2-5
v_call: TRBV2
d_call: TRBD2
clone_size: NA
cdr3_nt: TGTGCCAGCAGTGAGGCTAGCGGGGGCCCGTACCAAGAGACCCAGTACTTC
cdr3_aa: CASSEASGGPYQETQYF

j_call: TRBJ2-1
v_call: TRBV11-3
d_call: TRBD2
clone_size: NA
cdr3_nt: TGTGCCAGCAGCTTAGAGGTGGGACTAGCGGGGTTCTACAATGAGCAGTTCTTC
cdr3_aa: CASSLEVGLAGFYNEQFF

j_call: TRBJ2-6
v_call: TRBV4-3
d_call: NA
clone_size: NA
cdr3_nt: TGCGCCAGCAGCCAAGAGCGTCCGGGTAGTTTTTCTGGGGCCAACGTCCTGACTTTC
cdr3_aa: CASSQERPGSFSGANVLTF

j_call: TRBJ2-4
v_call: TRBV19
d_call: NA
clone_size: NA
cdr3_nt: TGTGCCAGTAGTATGGATCCCCCGGGACTGGGGCTCGCCAAAAACATTCAGTACTTC
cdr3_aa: CASSMDPPGLGLAKNIQYF

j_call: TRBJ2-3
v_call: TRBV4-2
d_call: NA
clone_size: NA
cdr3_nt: TGTGCCAGCAGCCTCGGGAACCCCGCCGCCTTCACAGATACGCAGTATTTT
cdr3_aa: CASSLGNPAAFTDTQYF

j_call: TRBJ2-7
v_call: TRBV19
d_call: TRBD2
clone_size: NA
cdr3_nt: TGTGCCAGTAGTGCGACTAGCGGGAGCTCCTACGAGCAGTACTTC
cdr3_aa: CASSATSGSSYEQYF

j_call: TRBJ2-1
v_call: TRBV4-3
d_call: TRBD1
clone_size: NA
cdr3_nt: TGCGCCAGCAGCCAAGGCCGGGACAGGTTTATCAATGAGCAGTTCTTC
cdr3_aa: CASSQGRDRFINEQFF